One and the same sample provided the 9 T cell receptor beta chains below, sequenced in a study of cytomegalovirus exposure and HLA in healthy donors. Use of 60 Vbeta and 13 Jbeta primers characterized the PCR. Libraries were prepared by immunoSEQ multiplex PCR; TCRdb keeps only in-frame clonotypes and omits some of them. Here the sample spans about 140,000 clones, roughly four fifths being singletons. Specimen: PBMCs. These receptors originate from a man in his late teens or twenties in good health and CMV-seropositive.

The chain combines TRBV7-9 with TRBJ2-5, with D possibly TRBD2 on 6 matching bases. This CDR3 spans 13 amino acids. Germline CDR1 SEHNR, CDR2 FQNEAQ (reference sequence). V lost 5 bases, J lost 0 bases, and 7 bases lay in between. The DNA for the CDR3 is TGTGCCAGCAGCCCGGGAGACCAAGAGACCCAGTACTTC. Encoded protein: CASSPGDQETQYF.

This clone was detected only a few times. The rearrangement joins TRBV6-6 to TRBJ2-2, with D perhaps matching TRBD1 (5 bases). Germline CDR1 reads MNHNY; CDR2 reads SVGAGI (reference sequence). The V and J ends lost 2 bases and 6 bases respectively, with 13 bases between them. This CDR3 comprises 15 residues. This CDR3 reads CASSYIQGRAGELFF. The CDR3 region has the DNA TGTGCCAGCAGTTACATCCAGGGCCGGGCCGGGGAGCTGTTTTTT.

The chain combines TRBV5-6 with TRBJ2-7, with D perhaps TRBD2 (5 bases). The germline V and J ends were trimmed by 1 base and 6 bases, with 17 bases remaining between them. There are 15 residues in the CDR3. From germline, CDR1 is SGHDT and CDR2 YYEEEE. CDR3 region: CASSLFSGFIGEQYF. CDR3 DNA: TGTGCCAGCAGCTTGTTCTCGGGGTTTATCGGCGAGCAGTACTTC. Based on the CDR3 plus reference TRBV5-6 and TRBJ2-7, the full variable domain is DAGVTQSPTHLIKTRGQQVTLRCSPKSGHDTVSWYQQALGQGPQFIFQYYEEEERQRGNFPDRFSGHQFPNYSSELNVNALLLGDSALYLCASSLFSGFIGEQYFGPGTRLTVT.

The chain has TRBV20-1 and TRBJ1-1, with TRBD1 as a possible D gene (5 bases). CDR3 size: 11 residues. Trimming took 0 bases from V and 13 from J, leaving 12 bases between them. Germline V gives CDR1 DFQATT, CDR2 SNEGSKA (reference sequence). The CDR3 spells CSARDSGNDFF. The CDR3 DNA reads TGCAGTGCTAGAGATTCAGGGAATGATTTCTTT.

The chain links TRBV10-2 to TRBJ2-7, with 7 bases fitting TRBD1. Germline V gives CDR1 WSHSY, CDR2 SAAADI. The CDR3 totals 12 residues. The ends lost 6 bases at V and 4 bases at J; junction bases unmatched: 3. The CDR3 region has the DNA TGCGCCAGCAGCGTGACAGGGTACGAGCAGTACTTC. Its protein product is CASSVTGYEQYF.

This chain uses TRBV18 with TRBJ1-3, with D possibly matching TRBD1 (6 bases). CDR1 KGHSH and CDR2 LQKENI come from the germline V gene. Trimming cost V 3 bases and J 3 bases, with 6 bases left between them. The CDR3 runs 13 residues. The CDR3 loop is CASSPDSGNTIYF. Here the CDR3 DNA reads TGTGCCAGCTCACCGGACAGTGGAAACACCATATATTTT.

V and J are TRBV6-5 and TRBJ1-2; D gene unclear. CDR3 length equals 13 residues. Trimming removed 0 bases from V and 5 bases from J, with 7 bases in between. Germline lookup yields CDR1 MNHEY and CDR2 SVGAGI. In DNA form, the CDR3 reads TGTGCCAGCAGTTACTCGACTGCGTATGGCTACACCTTC. Residues: CASSYSTAYGYTF.

The gene calls are TRBV6-5 and TRBJ2-5; no definite D call. The ends were cut back, 6 bases at V and 5 bases at J, with 16 bases in the middle. The CDR3 loop spans 14 amino acids. The germline V gene has CDR1 MNHEY and CDR2 SVGAGI. The CDR3 loop reads CASSISRVVETQYF. CDR3 bases: TGTGCCAGCAGCATCTCCCGGGTAGTGGAGACCCAGTACTTC.

This clone has a count of ten or more. The gene calls are TRBV4-3 and TRBJ1-2; no clear D. Germline CDR1 is LGHNA and CDR2 is YSLEER. CDR3 length: 10 residues. V lost 8 bases and J 4 bases, leaving 5 bases between the germline ends. Written as DNA, the CDR3 is TGCGCCAGCCGAGGCTATGGCTACACCTTC. Translating it yields CASRGYGYTF.